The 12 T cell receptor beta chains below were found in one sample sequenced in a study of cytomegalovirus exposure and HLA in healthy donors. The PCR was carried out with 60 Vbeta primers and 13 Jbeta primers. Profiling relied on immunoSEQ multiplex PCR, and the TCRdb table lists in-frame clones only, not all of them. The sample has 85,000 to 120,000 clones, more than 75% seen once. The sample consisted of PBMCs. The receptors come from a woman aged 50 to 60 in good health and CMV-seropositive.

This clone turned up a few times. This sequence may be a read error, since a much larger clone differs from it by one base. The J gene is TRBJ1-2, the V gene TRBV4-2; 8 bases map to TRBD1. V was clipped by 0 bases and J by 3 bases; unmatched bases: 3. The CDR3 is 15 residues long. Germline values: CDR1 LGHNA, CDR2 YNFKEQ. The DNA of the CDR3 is TGTGCCAGCAGCCAAGATCTGGGACAGGACTATGGCTACACCTTC. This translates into CASSQDLGQDYGYTF.

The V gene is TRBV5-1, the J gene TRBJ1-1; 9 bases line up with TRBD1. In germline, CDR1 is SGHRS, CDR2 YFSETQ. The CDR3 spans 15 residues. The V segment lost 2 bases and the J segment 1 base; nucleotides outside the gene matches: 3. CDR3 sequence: CASSLQGAGNTEAFF. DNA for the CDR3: TGCGCCAGCAGCTTACAGGGGGCAGGGAACACTGAAGCTTTCTTT.

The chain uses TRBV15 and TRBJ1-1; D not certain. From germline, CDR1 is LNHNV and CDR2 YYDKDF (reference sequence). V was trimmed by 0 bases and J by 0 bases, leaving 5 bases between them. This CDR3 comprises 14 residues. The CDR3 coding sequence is TGTGCCACCAGCAGAGATAGTGTGAACACTGAAGCTTTCTTT. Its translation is CATSRDSVNTEAFF.

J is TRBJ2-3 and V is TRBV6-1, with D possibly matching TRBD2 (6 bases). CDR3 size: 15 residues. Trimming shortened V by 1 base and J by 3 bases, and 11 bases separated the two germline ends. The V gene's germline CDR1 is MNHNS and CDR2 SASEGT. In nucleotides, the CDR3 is TGTGCCAGCAGTGAAGACGCGGGAAGGACAGATACGCAGTATTTT. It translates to CASSEDAGRTDTQYF.

Written as DNA, the CDR3 is TGTGCCAGCAGCAGCCACCGGGGCGGGAATAATGAAAAACTGTTTTTT. Protein: CASSSHRGGNNEKLFF. The chain couples TRBV6-6 to TRBJ1-4, with D maybe TRBD1 (5 bases). The CDR3 runs 16 residues. V dropped 6 bases and J dropped 4 bases, with 18 bases sitting between them. Germline CDR1 and CDR2: MNHNY and SVGAGI (reference sequence).

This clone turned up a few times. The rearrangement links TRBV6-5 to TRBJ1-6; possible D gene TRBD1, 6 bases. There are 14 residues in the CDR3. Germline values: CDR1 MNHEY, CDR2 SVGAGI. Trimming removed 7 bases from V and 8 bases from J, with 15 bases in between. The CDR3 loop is CASKPQGTHSPLHF. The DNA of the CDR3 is TGTGCCAGCAAGCCCCAGGGGACGCATTCACCCCTCCACTTT.

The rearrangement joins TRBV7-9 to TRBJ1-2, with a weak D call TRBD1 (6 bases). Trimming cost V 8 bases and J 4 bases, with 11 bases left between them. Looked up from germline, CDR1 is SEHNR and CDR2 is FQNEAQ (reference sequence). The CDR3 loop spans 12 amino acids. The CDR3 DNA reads TGTGCCAGCGCCCGGGGGGCCTATGGCTACACCTTC. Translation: CASARGAYGYTF.

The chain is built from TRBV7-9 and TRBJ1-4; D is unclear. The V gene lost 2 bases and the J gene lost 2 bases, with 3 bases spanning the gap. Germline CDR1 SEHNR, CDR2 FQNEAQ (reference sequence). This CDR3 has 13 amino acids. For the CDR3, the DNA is TGTGCCAGCAGCTTACAGACTAATGAAAAACTGTTTTTT. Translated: CASSLQTNEKLFF.

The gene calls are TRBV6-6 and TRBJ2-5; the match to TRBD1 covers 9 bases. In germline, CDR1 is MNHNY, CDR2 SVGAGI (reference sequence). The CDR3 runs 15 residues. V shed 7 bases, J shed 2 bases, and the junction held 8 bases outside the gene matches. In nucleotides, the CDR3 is TGTGCCAGCACCGCACAGGGGGCGGTTCAAGAGACCCAGTACTTC. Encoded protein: CASTAQGAVQETQYF.

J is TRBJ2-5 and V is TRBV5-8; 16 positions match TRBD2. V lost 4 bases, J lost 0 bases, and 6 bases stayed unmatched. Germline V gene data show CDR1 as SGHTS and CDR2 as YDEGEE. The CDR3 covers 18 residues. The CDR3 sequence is CASSRLGLAGGYQETQYF. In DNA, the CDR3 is TGTGCCAGCAGCCGATTGGGACTAGCGGGGGGGTACCAAGAGACCCAGTACTTC.

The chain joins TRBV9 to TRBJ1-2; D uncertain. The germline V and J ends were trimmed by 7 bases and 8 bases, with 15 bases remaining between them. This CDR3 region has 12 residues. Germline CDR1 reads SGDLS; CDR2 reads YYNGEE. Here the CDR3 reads CASHGSPGGYTF. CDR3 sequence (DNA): TGTGCCAGCCACGGGTCCCCGGGGGGCTACACCTTC.

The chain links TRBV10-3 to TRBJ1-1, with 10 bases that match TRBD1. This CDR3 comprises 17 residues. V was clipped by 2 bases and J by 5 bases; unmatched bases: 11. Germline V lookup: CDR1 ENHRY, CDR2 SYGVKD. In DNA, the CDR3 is TGTGCCATCAGTGAGGGGGACAGGGGATCAATAGAGACTGAAGCTTTCTTT. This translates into CAISEGDRGSIETEAFF.